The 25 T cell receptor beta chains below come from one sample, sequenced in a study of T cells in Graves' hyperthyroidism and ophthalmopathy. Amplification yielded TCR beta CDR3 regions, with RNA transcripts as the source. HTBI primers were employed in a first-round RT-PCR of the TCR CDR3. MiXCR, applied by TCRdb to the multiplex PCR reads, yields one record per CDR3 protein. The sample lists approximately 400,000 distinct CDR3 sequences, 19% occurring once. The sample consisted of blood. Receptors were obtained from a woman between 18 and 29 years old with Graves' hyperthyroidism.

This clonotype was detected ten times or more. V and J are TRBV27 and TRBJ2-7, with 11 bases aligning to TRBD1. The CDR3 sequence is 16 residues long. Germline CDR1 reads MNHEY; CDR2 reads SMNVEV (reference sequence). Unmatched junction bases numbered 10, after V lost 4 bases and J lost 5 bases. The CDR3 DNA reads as TGTGCCAGCAGTTCCCGGACAGGGGGCTCTTCAGACGAGCAGTACTTC. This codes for CASSSRTGGSSDEQYF.

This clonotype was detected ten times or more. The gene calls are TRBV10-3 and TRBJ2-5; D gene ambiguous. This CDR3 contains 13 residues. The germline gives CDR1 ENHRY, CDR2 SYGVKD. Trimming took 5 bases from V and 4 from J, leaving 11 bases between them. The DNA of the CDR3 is TGTGCCATCAGTACAGAAGAACGAGAGACCCAGTACTTC. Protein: CAISTEERETQYF.

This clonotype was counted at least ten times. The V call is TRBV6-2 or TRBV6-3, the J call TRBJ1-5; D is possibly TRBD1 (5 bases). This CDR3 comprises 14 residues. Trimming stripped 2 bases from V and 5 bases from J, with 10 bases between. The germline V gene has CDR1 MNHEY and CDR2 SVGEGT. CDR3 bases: TGTGCCAGCAGTTACGGGGCAGATTATCAGCCCCAGCATTTT. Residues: CASSYGADYQPQHF.

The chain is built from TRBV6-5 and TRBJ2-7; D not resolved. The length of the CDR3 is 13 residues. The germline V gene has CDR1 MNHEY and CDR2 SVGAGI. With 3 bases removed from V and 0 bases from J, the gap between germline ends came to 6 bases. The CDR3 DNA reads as TGTGCCAGCAGTTATCTTACCTCCTACGAGCAGTACTTC. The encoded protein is CASSYLTSYEQYF.

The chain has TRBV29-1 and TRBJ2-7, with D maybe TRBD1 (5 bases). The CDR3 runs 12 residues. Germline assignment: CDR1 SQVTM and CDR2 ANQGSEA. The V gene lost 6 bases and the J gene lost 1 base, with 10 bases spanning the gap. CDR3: CSVTVSSYEQYF. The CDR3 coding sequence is TGCAGCGTGACAGTTTCTTCCTACGAGCAGTACTTC.

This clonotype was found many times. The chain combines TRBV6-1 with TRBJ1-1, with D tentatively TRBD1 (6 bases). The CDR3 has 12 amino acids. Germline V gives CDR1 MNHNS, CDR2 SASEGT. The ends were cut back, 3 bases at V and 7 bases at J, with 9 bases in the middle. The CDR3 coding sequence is TGTGCCAGCAGTGATTGGGACATTGAAGCTTTCTTT. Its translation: CASSDWDIEAFF.

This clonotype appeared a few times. The CDR3 region is CSANLGQSINTGELFF. CDR3 sequence (DNA): TGCAGTGCTAACCTGGGACAGAGTATAAACACCGGGGAGCTGTTTTTT. The chain couples TRBV20-1 to TRBJ2-2; 7 bases map to TRBD1. This CDR3 region has 16 residues. Germline CDR1 is DFQATT and CDR2 is SNEGSKA (reference sequence). V dropped 4 bases and J dropped 2; count of bases not matched to a gene: 10.

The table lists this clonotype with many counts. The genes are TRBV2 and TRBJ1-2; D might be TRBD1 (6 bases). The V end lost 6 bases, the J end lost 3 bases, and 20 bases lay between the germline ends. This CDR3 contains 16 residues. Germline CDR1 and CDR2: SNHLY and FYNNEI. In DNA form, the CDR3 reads TGTGCCAGCAGACTCACCGGCAGGGGAGGGGACTATGGCTACACCTTC. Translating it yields CASRLTGRGGDYGYTF.

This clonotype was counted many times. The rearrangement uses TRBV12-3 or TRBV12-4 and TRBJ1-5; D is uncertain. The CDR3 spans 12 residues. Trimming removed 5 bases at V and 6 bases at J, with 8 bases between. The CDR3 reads CASSLSGQPQHF. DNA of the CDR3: TGTGCCAGCAGTCTGTCGGGTCAGCCCCAGCATTTT.

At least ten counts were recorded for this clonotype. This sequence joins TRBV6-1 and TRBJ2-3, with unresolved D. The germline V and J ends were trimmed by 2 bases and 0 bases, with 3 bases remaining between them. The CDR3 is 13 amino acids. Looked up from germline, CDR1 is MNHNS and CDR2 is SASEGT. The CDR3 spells CASSEMSTDTQYF. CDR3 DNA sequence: TGTGCCAGCAGTGAAATGAGCACAGATACGCAGTATTTT.

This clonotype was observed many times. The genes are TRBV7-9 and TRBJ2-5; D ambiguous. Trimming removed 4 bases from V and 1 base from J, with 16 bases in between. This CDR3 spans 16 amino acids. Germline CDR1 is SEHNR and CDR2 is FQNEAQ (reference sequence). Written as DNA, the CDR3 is TGTGCCAGCAGCTCCTCAGTAACGAGGATCCAAGAGACCCAGTACTTC. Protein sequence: CASSSSVTRIQETQYF.

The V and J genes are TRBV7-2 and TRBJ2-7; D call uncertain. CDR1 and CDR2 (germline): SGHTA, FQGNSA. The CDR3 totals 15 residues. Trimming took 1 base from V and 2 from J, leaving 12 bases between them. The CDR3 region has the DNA TGTGCCAGCAGCTTAGGTCCGCCGTGGGCCTACGAGCAGTACTTC. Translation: CASSLGPPWAYEQYF.

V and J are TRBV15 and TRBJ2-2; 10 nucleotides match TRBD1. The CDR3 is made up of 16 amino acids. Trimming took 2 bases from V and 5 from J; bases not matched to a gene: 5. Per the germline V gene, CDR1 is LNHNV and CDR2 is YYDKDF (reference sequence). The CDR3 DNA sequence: TGTGCCACCAGCAGAAATCCGGGACAGGGGACCGGGGAGCTGTTTTTT. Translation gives CATSRNPGQGTGELFF.

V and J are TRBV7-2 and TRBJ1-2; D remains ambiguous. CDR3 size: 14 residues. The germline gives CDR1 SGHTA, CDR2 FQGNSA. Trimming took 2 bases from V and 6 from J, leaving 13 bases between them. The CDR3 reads CASSLSSGINGYTF. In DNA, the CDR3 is TGTGCCAGCAGCTTAAGTTCGGGGATTAATGGCTACACCTTC.

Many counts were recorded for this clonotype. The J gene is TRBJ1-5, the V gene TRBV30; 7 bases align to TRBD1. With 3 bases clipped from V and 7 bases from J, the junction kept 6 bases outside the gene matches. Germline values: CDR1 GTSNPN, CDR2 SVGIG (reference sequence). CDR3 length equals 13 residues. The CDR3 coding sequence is TGTGCCTGGAGCCTCACAGGGGAGCAGCCCCAGCATTTT. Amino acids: CAWSLTGEQPQHF.

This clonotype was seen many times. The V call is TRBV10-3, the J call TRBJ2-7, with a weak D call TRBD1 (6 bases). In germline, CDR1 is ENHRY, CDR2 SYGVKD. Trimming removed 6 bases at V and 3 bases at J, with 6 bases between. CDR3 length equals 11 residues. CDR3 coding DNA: TGTGCCATCAGGGACAGCTACGAGCAGTACTTC. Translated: CAIRDSYEQYF.

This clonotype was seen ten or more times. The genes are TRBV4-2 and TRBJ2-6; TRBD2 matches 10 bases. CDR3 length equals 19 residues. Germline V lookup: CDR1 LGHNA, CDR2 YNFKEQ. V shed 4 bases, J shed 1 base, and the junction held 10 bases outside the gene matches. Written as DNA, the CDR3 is TGTGCCAGCAGCCGGCGGATTCTAGCGGGGGATTCTGGGGCCAACGTCCTGACTTTC. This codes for CASSRRILAGDSGANVLTF.

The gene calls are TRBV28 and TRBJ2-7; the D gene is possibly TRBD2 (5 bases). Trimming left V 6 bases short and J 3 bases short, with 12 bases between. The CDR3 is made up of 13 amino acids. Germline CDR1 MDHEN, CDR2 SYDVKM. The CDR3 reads CASRRTRNYEQYF. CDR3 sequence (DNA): TGTGCCAGCAGACGGACTCGTAACTACGAGCAGTACTTC. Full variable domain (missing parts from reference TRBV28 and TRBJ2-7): DVKVTQSSRYLVKRTGEKVFLECVQDMDHENMFWYRQDPGLGLRLIYFSYDVKMKEKGDIPEGYSVSREKKERFSLILESASTNQTSMYLCASRRTRNYEQYFGPGTRLTVT.

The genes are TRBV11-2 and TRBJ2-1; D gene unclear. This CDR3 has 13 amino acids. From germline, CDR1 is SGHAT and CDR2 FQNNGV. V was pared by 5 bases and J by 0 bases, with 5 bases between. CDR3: CASSASSYNEQFF. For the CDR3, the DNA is TGTGCCAGCAGCGCCAGCTCCTACAATGAGCAGTTCTTC.

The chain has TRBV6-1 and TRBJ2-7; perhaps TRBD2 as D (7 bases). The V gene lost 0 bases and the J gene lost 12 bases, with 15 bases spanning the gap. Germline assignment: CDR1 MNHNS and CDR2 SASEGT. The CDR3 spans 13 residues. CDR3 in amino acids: CASSEAYGGRTYF. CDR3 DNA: TGTGCCAGCAGTGAAGCGTACGGGGGGCGCACGTACTTC.

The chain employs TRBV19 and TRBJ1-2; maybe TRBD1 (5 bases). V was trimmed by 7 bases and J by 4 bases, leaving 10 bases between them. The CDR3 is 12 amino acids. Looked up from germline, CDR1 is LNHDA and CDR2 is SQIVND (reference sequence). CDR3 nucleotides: TGTGCCAGTACCAAAGACAGCTATGGCTACACCTTC. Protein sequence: CASTKDSYGYTF.

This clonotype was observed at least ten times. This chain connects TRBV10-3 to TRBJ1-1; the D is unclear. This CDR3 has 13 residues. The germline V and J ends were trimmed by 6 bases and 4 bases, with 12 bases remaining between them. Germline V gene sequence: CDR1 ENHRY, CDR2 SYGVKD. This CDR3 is CAISLEEGTEAFF. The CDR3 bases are TGTGCCATCAGCTTAGAGGAGGGCACTGAAGCTTTCTTT.

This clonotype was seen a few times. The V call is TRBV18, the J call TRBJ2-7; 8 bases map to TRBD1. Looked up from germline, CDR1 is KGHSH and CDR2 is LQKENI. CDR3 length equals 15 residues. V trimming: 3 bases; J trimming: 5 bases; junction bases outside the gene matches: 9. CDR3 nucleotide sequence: TGTGCCAGCTCACCGGTGAGGCAGGGGGCCCACGAGCAGTACTTC. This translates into CASSPVRQGAHEQYF.

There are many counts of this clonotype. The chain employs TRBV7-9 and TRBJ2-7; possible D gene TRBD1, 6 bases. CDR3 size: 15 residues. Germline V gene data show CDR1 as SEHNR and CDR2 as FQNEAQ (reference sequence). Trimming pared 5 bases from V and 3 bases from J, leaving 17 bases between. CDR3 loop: CASSPRWDTNYEQYF. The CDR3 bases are TGTGCCAGCAGCCCCCGATGGGACACCAACTACGAGCAGTACTTC. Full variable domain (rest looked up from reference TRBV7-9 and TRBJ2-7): DTGVSQNPRHKITKRGQNVTFRCDPISEHNRLYWYRQTLGQGPEFLTYFQNEAQLEKSRLLSDRFSAERPKGSFSTLEIQRTEQGDSAMYLCASSPRWDTNYEQYFGPGTRLTVT.

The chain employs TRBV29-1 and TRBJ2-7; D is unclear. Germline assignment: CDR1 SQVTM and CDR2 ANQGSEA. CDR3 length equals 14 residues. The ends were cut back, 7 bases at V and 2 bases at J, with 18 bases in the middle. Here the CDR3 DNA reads TGCAGCGCGGAACACCAAGATATAACCTACGAGCAGTACTTC. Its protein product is CSAEHQDITYEQYF.